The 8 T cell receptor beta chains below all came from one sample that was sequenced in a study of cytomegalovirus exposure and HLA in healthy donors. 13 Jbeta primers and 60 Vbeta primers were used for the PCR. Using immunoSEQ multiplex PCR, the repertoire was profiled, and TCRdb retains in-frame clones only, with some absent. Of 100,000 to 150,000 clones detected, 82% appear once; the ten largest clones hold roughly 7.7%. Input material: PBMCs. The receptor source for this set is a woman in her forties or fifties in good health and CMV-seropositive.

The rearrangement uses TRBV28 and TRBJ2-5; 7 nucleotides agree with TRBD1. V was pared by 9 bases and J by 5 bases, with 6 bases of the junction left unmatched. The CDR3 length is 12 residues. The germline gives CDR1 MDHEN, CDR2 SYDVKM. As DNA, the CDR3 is TGTGCCAGTACAACAGGGGTCGAGACCCAGTACTTC. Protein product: CASTTGVETQYF.

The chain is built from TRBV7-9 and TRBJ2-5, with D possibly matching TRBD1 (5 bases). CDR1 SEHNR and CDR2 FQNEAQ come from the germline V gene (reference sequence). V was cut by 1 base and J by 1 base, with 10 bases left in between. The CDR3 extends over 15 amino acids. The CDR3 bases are TGTGCCAGCAGCTTAGGGACATCTCTCCAAGAGACCCAGTACTTC. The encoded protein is CASSLGTSLQETQYF.

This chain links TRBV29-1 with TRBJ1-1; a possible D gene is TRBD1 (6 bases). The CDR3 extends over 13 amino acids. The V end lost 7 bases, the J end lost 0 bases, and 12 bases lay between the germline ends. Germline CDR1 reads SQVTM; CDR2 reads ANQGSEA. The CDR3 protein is CSARTALNTEAFF. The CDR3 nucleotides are TGCAGCGCCCGGACAGCCCTGAACACTGAAGCTTTCTTT.

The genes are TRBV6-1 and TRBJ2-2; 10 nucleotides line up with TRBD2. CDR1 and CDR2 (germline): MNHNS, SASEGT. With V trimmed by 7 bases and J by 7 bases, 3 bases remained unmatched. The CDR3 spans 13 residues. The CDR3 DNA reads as TGTGCCAGCAAATTAGCGGGAGGCGGGGAGCTGTTTTTT. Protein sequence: CASKLAGGGELFF.

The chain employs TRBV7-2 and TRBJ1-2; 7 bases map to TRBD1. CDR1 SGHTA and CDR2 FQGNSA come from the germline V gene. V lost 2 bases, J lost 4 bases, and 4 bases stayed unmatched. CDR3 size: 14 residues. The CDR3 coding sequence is TGTGCCAGCAGCTTAAGCCGGGACAGCTATGGCTACACCTTC. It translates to CASSLSRDSYGYTF.

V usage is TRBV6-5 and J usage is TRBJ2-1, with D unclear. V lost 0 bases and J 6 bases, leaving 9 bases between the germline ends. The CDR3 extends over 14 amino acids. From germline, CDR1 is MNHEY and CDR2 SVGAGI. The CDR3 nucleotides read TGTGCCAGCAGTTACTCGTCATGGCCCAATGAGCAGTTCTTC. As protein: CASSYSSWPNEQFF.

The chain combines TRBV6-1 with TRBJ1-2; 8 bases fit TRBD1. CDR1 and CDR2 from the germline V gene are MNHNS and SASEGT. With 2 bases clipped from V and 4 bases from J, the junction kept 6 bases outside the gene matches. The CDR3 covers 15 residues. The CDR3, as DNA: TGTGCCAGCAGTGAAAGGCAGGGGGCTATCTATGGCTACACCTTC. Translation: CASSERQGAIYGYTF.

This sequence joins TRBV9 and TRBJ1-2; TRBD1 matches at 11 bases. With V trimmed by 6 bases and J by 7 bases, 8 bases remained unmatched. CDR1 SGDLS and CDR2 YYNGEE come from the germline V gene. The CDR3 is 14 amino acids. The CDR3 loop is CASNPGQGDPGYTF. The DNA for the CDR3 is TGTGCCAGCAACCCGGGACAGGGGGATCCTGGCTACACCTTC.